This TCR beta chain was sequenced in a study of OX40 agonist ivuxolimab in advanced cancers. TCRdb's copy holds only in-frame clones and misses some; the assay was immunoSEQ multiplex PCR. Here the sample spans 60,000 or so clones, approximately 87% being singletons. In this sample, this clone turned up once. Looked up from germline, CDR1 is MDHEN and CDR2 is SYDVKM. The CDR3 is 14 amino acids. V was clipped by 2 bases and J by 3 bases, with 10 bases between them. This receptor was taken from an adult with an advanced solid tumor such as melanoma, head and neck, liver or kidney cancer. Source: CD4+ or CD8+ T cells sorted from blood, taken in a trial of the OX40 agonist ivuxolimab. The genes are TRBV28 and TRBJ1-1; D is ambiguous. This CDR3 is CASSLRPTDTEAFF. Written as DNA, the CDR3 is TGTGCCAGCAGTTTACGACCGACCGACACTGAAGCTTTCTTT.